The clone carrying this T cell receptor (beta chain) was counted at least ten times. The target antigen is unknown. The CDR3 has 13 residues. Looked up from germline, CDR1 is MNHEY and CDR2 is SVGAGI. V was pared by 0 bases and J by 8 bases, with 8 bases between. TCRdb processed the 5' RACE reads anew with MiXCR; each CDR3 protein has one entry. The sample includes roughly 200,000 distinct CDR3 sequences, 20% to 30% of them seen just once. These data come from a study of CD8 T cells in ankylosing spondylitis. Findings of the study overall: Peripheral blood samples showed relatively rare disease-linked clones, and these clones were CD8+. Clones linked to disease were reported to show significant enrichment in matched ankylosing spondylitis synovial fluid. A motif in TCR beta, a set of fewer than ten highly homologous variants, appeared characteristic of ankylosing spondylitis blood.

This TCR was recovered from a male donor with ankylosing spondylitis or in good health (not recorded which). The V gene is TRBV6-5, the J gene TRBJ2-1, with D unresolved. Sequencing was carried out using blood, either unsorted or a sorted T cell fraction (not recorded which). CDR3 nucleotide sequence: TGTGCCAGCAGTTACTCCCCGTGGGATGAGCAGTTCTTC. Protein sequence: CASSYSPWDEQFF.